One sample yielded the 14 T cell receptor beta chains listed below, sequenced in a study of T cells in Graves' hyperthyroidism and ophthalmopathy. Amplified regions were TCR beta CDR3 sequences from RNA transcripts. TCR CDR3 underwent first-round RT-PCR with the HTBI primer set. TCRdb re-called the multiplex PCR reads with MiXCR, one entry per CDR3 protein. The table includes over 200,000 distinct CDR3 sequences, about a sixth detected once. Sequencing was done on a sample of blood. These receptor sequences come from a man between 45 and 60 years old with Graves' hyperthyroidism.

This clonotype came up a few times. The chain combines TRBV20-1 with TRBJ2-5; a weak D match, TRBD2 (7 bases). Germline V CDR1 and CDR2: DFQATT, SNEGSKA (reference sequence). Trimming shortened V by 3 bases and J by 3 bases, and 14 bases separated the two germline ends. The CDR3 length is 14 residues. The CDR3 loop is CSARRGGGKETQYF. CDR3 sequence (DNA): TGCAGTGCTAGGAGGGGGGGAGGGAAAGAGACCCAGTACTTC.

This clonotype was recorded at least ten times. The gene calls are TRBV13 and TRBJ2-5; TRBD1 agrees at 7 bases. The CDR3 consists of 15 residues. In germline, CDR1 is PRHDT, CDR2 FYEKMQ (reference sequence). J lost 2 bases, V lost 5 bases, and 8 bases had no gene match. The CDR3 reads CASSTYRGQQETQYF. DNA of the CDR3: TGTGCCAGCAGCACCTACAGGGGACAACAAGAGACCCAGTACTTC.

This chain connects TRBV9 to TRBJ2-5; TRBD2 aligns across 9 bases. V was clipped by 1 base and J by 5 bases; unmatched bases: 9. The CDR3 has 16 residues. The germline V gene has CDR1 SGDLS and CDR2 YYNGEE. CDR3 protein: CASSVYSGRQGETQYF. The DNA of the CDR3 is TGTGCCAGCAGCGTATACAGCGGGAGGCAAGGGGAGACCCAGTACTTC.

This clonotype has ten or more counts. DNA for the CDR3: TGTGCCAGCACTTCGCCGGGACTAGTCGTAGAGACCCAGTACTTC. This codes for CASTSPGLVVETQYF. The V gene is TRBV6-2 or TRBV6-3, the J gene TRBJ2-5, with 8 bases identical to TRBD2. This CDR3 is 15 amino acids long. Germline V CDR1 and CDR2: MNHEY, SVGEGT. V lost 7 bases and J lost 4; bases outside the gene matches: 11.

This clonotype was seen ten or more times. The chain couples TRBV28 to TRBJ2-3; 14 nucleotides align to TRBD2. The CDR3 sequence is 18 residues long. The trim removed 4 bases at V and 5 bases at J, leaving 11 bases unmatched. Germline-derived CDR1 and CDR2 are MDHEN and SYDVKM. Here the CDR3 DNA reads TGTGCCAGCAGTTCTGGACCGGGACTAGCGGGAGTTCAAGATACGCAGTATTTT. This sequence encodes CASSSGPGLAGVQDTQYF.

V is TRBV7-6 and J is TRBJ2-4, with D tentatively TRBD2 (6 bases). CDR3 length equals 14 residues. CDR1 SGHVS and CDR2 FNYEAQ come from the germline V gene. V was shortened by 3 bases and J by 3 bases, with 9 bases between the two germline ends. The CDR3 DNA follows: TGTGCCAGCAGCTTGGGGGGTGACAAAAACATTCAGTACTTC. Amino acids: CASSLGGDKNIQYF.

This clonotype occurred many times. The gene calls are TRBV7-9 and TRBJ2-1; 8 nucleotides align to TRBD1. Trimming cost V 4 bases and J 12 bases; bases outside gene matches: 8. CDR1 SEHNR and CDR2 FQNEAQ come from the germline V gene (reference sequence). The CDR3 loop spans 13 amino acids. CDR3 bases: TGTGCCAGCAGCTCCGAGACAGGGGCCGTGCAGTTCTTC. Translated, it gives CASSSETGAVQFF.

The sample holds many counts of this clonotype. The chain uses TRBV30 and TRBJ2-4, with TRBD2 identical over 7 bases. CDR3 size: 12 residues. Germline V gene sequence: CDR1 GTSNPN, CDR2 SVGIG (reference sequence). Trimming cost V 3 bases and J 6 bases; bases outside gene matches: 2. The CDR3 region is CAWSPGGNIQYF. In nucleotides, the CDR3 is TGTGCCTGGAGCCCGGGGGGAAACATTCAGTACTTC.

This clonotype was counted many times. The chain joins TRBV20-1 to TRBJ2-3; possible D gene TRBD2, 6 bases. CDR1 and CDR2 from the germline V gene are DFQATT and SNEGSKA (reference sequence). V was trimmed by 0 bases and J by 4 bases, leaving 14 bases between them. This CDR3 is built from 15 residues. The CDR3 region has the DNA TGCAGTGCTAGAGACCGGAGGGCCGGGGCAGATACGCAGTATTTT. Amino acid sequence: CSARDRRAGADTQYF.

This clonotype has ten or more counts. The chain combines TRBV12-3 or TRBV12-4 with TRBJ2-1; 9 bases match TRBD2. The CDR3 spans 14 residues. J was trimmed by 4 bases and V by 7 bases; bases with no gene match: 5. The CDR3 coding sequence is TGTGCCAGCAATAGCGGGAGTAGGTACAATGAGCAGTTCTTC. Residues: CASNSGSRYNEQFF.

Regarding this clonotype: A read error is possible here, since a much larger clone lies one base away. This chain connects TRBV5-1 to TRBJ1-1; no reliable D call. The CDR3 runs to 13 residues. CDR1 and CDR2 (germline): SGHRS, YFSETQ. The CDR3 coding sequence is TGCGCCAACAGCCCCCAAGGTGAGGCTGAAGCTTTCTTT. Residues: CANSPQGEAEAFF.

This clonotype was recorded a few times. The chain employs TRBV10-3 and TRBJ2-7, with no clear D. This CDR3 region has 13 residues. V lost 4 bases to trimming and J lost 3 bases, with 10 bases between them. In germline, CDR1 is ENHRY, CDR2 SYGVKD. CDR3 bases: TGTGCCATCAGTGCCCCGACCTACTACGAGCAGTACTTC. This gives the protein CAISAPTYYEQYF.

This clonotype was seen ten or more times. The genes are TRBV28 and TRBJ2-3, with D possibly matching TRBD2 (6 bases). CDR1 and CDR2 (germline): MDHEN, SYDVKM. Trimming pared 8 bases from V and 0 bases from J, leaving 21 bases between. CDR3 length: 17 residues. DNA of the CDR3: TGTGCCAGCCCCCGATCCGGGGGAGACCTTAGCACAGATACGCAGTATTTT. Translating gives CASPRSGGDLSTDTQYF.

In its sample, this clonotype was seen many times. The chain has TRBV11-2 and TRBJ2-5; the D gene is possibly TRBD1 (5 bases). Trimming stripped 1 base from V and 1 base from J, with 10 bases between. CDR3 length equals 15 residues. Looked up from germline, CDR1 is SGHAT and CDR2 is FQNNGV. The CDR3 protein is CASSLVLGPQETQYF. CDR3 coding DNA: TGTGCCAGCAGCTTAGTGTTGGGGCCCCAAGAGACCCAGTACTTC.